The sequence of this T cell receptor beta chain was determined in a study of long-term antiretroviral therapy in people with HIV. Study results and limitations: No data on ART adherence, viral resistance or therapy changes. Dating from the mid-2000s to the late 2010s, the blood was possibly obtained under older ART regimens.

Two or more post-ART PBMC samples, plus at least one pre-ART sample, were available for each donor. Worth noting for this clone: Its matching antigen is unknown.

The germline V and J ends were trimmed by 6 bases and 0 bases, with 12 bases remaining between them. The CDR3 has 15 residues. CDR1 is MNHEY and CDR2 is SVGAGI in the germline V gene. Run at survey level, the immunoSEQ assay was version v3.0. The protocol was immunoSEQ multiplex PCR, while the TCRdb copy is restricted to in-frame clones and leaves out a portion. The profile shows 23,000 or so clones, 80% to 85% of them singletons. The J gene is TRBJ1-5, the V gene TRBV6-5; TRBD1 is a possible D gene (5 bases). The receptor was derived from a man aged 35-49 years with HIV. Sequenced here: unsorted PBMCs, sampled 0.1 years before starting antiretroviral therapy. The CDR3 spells CASSRRQGSNQPQHF. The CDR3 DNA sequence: TGTGCCAGCAGCCGTCGGCAGGGTAGCAATCAGCCCCAGCATTTT.